This T cell receptor beta chain originates from a study of blood T cell repertoires in COVID-19 (dated by TCRdb to 2018 to 2021). Background for the entire study: ImmuneRACE Cohort 3 recovered participants were defined by two consecutive negative NP/OP PCR tests, healthcare professional clearance, or symptom resolution. The collaborator samples originated in the United States, Italy and Spain and spanned the acute and convalescent phases of COVID-19. The prospective study material was composed of cDNA or gDNA derived from T cells, B-cell-depleted T cells, or PBMCs. The dataset comprised deeply sampled blood TCRbeta repertoires from subjects exposed to, actively infected with, or recovered from COVID-19. The repertoires were released in a freely available public database meant as a resource for research on the immune response to SARS-CoV-2. Samples came from the ongoing ImmuneRACE study (first 160 participants) plus 1,254 subjects from 6 global collaborators. A de-identified subject ID, COVID-19 status, age in years and sex were almost always included in the sample metadata. Where HLA class I and class II types were available, the types were taken from metadata supplied by the sample provider, not from assay-based typing.

Enrolling through a virtual design, the prospective study's participants ranged in age from roughly 18 to 89 years and lived across roughly 23 United States geographic areas. Cohort assignment in the prospective study relied on participant-reported clinical history from a screening survey and a study questionnaire. In the prospective study, whole blood, serum and a nasopharyngeal or oropharyngeal swab were collected from each participant by mobile phlebotomists. Over a roughly 2-month period, participants in the prospective study had the option of providing additional blood draws and questionnaires. Before DNA extraction, blood samples from the prospective study were shipped at room temperature or frozen. Study-wide conclusions, independent of this receptor: How much clinical and demographic metadata was included differed by source and by participant, and the metadata was provided uncurated.

The immunoSEQ Assay, a bias-controlled multiplex PCR, was used to amplify TCRbeta CDR3 regions from genomic DNA. Regarding the original processing steps: Nucleated cell counts per sample were estimated from amplification of reference gene primers within the assay. To quantify the absolute abundance of each unique TCRbeta CDR3 rearrangement, sequence reads were collapsed and filtered. For each sample, productive Simpson clonality was calculated as the square root of Simpson's diversity index over productive rearrangements. The table was pulled from immuneACCESS by TCRdb, which kept in-frame rearrangements only. Such tables lose some clones; where checked, under half of the loss comes from unresolved V genes, and the rest has no known cause. Clonal size and the V and J genes are those of that table, whereas D and trimming came from the DNA. Present in this sample are fewer than 250,000 clones, roughly 84% of which were seen just once. The ten largest clonotypes hold roughly 7.2% of the sample.

The CDR1 and CDR2 encoded by the germline V gene are LGHNA and YSLEER. The germline V end is reduced by 0 bases and the J end by 2 bases; junction bases left unmatched: 4. The CDR3, from cysteine to phenylalanine, totals 15 residues. CDR3 DNA only is kept here, 45 bases in frame from base 1. Points on this clone: Its antigen target is currently unknown. Qualities for individual bases were not recorded, and no much larger clone is one base off.

The source material was PBMCs or T cells enriched from blood (not recorded which). Here the chain combines TRBV4-3 and TRBJ2-7; 7 bases in the junction line up with TRBD2. The sequence came from a man aged 30 to 45 in a cohort exposed to, infected with or recovered from COVID-19 (not recorded which). The sequence in DNA is TGCGCCAGCAGCCAAGATCTAGCGGCCACCTACGAGCAGTACTTC. Translated, it reads CASSQDLAATYEQYF.